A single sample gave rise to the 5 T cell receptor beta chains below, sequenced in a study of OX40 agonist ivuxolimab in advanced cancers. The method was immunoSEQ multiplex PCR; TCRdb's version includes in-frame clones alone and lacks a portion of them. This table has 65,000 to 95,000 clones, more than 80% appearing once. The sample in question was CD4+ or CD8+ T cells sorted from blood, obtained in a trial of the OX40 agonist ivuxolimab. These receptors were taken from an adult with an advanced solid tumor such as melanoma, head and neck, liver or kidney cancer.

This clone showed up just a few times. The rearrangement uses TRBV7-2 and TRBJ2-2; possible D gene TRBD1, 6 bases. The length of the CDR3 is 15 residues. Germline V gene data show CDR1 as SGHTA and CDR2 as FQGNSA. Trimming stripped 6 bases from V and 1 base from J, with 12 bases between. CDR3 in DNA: TGTGCCAGCAGGAGGGGGACGAGGAACACCGGGGAGCTGTTTTTT. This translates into CASRRGTRNTGELFF. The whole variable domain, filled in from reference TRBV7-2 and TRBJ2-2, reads GAGVSQSPSNKVTEKGKDVELRCDPISGHTALYWYRQSLGQGLEFLIYFQGNSAPDKSGLPSDRFSAERTGGSVSTLTIQRTQQEDSAVYLCASRRGTRNTGELFFGEGSRLTVL.

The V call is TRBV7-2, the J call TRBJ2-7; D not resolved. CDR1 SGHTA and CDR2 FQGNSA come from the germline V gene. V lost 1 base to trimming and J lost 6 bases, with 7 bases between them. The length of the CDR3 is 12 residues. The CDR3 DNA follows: TGTGCCAGCAGCTTAGATTACGGCGAGCAGTACTTC. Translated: CASSLDYGEQYF.

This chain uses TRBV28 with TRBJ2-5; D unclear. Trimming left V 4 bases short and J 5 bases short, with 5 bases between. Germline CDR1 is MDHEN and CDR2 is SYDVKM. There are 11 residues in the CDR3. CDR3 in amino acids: CASSSVETQYF. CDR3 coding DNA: TGTGCCAGCAGTTCGGTCGAGACCCAGTACTTC.

The CDR3 protein is CASSLRSWYVDYEQYF. CDR3 nucleotides: TGTGCCAGCAGTTTACGGTCGTGGTATGTCGACTACGAGCAGTACTTC. The chain is built from TRBV28 and TRBJ2-7; D call uncertain. CDR1 MDHEN and CDR2 SYDVKM come from the germline V gene. CDR3 size: 16 residues. Trimming removed 2 bases from V and 3 bases from J, with 17 bases in between.

CDR3 loop: CASSSPGQGRGIQYF. CDR3 nucleotides: TGTGCCAGCAGTTCCCCGGGACAGGGGAGGGGCATTCAGTACTTC. This rearrangement joins TRBV28 to TRBJ2-4; TRBD1 matches at 10 bases. V lost 4 bases and J lost 9; bases outside the gene matches: 9. CDR1 is MDHEN, CDR2 SYDVKM, per germline. The CDR3 covers 15 residues.